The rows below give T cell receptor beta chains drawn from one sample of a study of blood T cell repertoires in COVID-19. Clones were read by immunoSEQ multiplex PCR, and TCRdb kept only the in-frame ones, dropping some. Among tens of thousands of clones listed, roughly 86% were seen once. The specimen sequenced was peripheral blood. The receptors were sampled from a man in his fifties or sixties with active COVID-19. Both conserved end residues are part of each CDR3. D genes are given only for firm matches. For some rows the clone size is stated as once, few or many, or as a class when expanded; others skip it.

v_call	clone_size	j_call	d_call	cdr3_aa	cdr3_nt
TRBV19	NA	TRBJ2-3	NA	CASSTSPARHRTDTQYF	TGTGCCAGTAGTACTTCCCCGGCGAGGCATAGGACAGATACGCAGTATTTT
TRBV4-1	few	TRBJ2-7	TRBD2	CASSLTTSGGERSYEQYF	TGCGCCAGCAGCCTGACGACTAGCGGGGGGGAACGGTCCTACGAGCAGTACTTC
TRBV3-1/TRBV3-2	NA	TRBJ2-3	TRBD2	CASSRTSGGPHTQYF	TGTGCCAGCAGCCGGACTAGCGGGGGGCCCCATACGCAGTATTTT
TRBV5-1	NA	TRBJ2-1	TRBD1	CASSLRTGGKDEQFF	TGCGCCAGCAGCCTACGGACAGGGGGCAAGGATGAGCAGTTCTTC
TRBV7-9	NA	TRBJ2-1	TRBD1	CASSSQTGWNEQFF	TGTGCCAGCAGCTCTCAGACAGGGTGGAATGAGCAGTTCTTC
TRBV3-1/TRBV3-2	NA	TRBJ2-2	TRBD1	CASSLGQGNGELFF	TGTGCCAGCAGCCTGGGACAGGGGAACGGGGAGCTGTTTTTT
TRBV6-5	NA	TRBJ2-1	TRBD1	CASSYGQGVANEQFF	TGTGCCAGCAGTTATGGGCAGGGGGTGGCCAATGAGCAGTTCTTC
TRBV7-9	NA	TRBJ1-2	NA	CASSDRSTPYGYTF	TGTGCCAGCAGCGACAGGAGCACCCCCTATGGCTACACCTTC
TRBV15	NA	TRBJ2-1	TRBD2	CATSRRTSGRSNEQFF	TGTGCCACCAGCAGGCGGACTAGCGGGAGAAGTAATGAGCAGTTCTTC
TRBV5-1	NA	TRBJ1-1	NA	CASSSSGNTEAFF	TGCGCCAGCAGCTCGTCAGGAAACACTGAAGCTTTCTTT
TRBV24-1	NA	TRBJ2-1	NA	CATPSGEQFF	TGTGCCACTCCTAGTGGTGAGCAGTTCTTC
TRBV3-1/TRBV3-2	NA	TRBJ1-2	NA	CASRDRGGYGYTF	TGTGCCAGCAGAGACAGAGGGGGTTATGGCTACACCTTC
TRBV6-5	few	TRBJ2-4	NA	CAGWSGEGNIQYF	TGTGCCGGGTGGTCAGGGGAGGGAAACATTCAGTACTTC
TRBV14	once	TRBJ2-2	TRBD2	CASTPAGVGTGELFF	TGTGCCAGCACCCCGGCGGGGGTAGGGACCGGGGAGCTGTTTTTT
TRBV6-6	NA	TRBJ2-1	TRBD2	CASRGDSGGSNEQFF	TGTGCCAGCAGGGGGGACTCGGGCGGGAGCAATGAGCAGTTCTTC
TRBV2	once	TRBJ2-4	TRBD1	CASSEATGIAKNIQYF	TGTGCCAGCAGTGAAGCGACAGGGATAGCCAAAAACATTCAGTACTTC
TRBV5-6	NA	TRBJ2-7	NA	CASSLLSEDFYEQYF	TGTGCCAGCAGCTTACTGTCTGAGGATTTCTACGAGCAGTACTTC
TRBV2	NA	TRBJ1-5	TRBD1	CASSGQGVNQPQHF	TGTGCCAGCAGTGGACAGGGGGTTAATCAGCCCCAGCATTTT
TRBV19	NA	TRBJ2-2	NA	CATLGGFGGELFF	TGTGCCACCCTGGGAGGCTTTGGCGGGGAGCTGTTTTTT
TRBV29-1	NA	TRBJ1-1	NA	CSVDKQGRRINTEAFF	TGCAGCGTTGACAAACAGGGCCGGCGGATAAACACTGAAGCTTTCTTT
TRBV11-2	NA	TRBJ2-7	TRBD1	CASSLTGTGASYEQYF	TGTGCCAGCAGCCTAACCGGGACAGGGGCCTCCTACGAGCAGTACTTC
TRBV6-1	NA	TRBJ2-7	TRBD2	CASSDRGLEVSYEQYF	TGTGCCAGCAGTGATCGGGGACTAGAAGTTTCCTACGAGCAGTACTTC
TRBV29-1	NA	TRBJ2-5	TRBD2	CSVEPLAGEETQYF	TGCAGCGTTGAACCCCTAGCGGGGGAAGAGACCCAGTACTTC
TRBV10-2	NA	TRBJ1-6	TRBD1	CASRIGTANSPLHF	TGCGCCAGCAGGATAGGGACAGCAAATTCACCCCTCCACTTT
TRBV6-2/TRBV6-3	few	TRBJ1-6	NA	CASSYVQNNSPLHF	TGTGCCAGCAGTTACGTCCAGAACAATTCACCCCTCCACTTT
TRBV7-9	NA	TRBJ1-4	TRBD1	CASSPDRGLGKLFF	TGTGCCAGCAGTCCCGACAGGGGGCTTGGAAAACTGTTTTTT
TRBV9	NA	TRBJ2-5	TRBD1	CASSFGQGVTQETQYF	TGTGCCAGCAGCTTCGGACAGGGCGTAACCCAAGAGACCCAGTACTTC
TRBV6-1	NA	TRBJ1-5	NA	CASSEYLITEAWDQPQHF	TGTGCCAGCAGTGAATATCTAATAACCGAGGCTTGGGATCAGCCCCAGCATTTT
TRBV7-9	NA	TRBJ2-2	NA	CASEGTGELFF	TGTGCCAGCGAGGGAACCGGGGAGCTGTTTTTT
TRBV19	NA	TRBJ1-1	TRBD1	CASIQGAEAFF	TGTGCCAGTATCCAGGGGGCTGAAGCTTTCTTT
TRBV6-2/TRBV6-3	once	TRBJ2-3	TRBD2	CASSDGTSGTDTQYF	TGTGCCAGCAGCGATGGGACTAGCGGGACAGATACGCAGTATTTT
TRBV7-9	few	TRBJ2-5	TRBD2	CASSRGGQETQYF	TGTGCCAGCAGCCGGGGGGGCCAGGAGACCCAGTACTTC
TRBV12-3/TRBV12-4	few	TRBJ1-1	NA	CASSLPGEAFF	TGTGCCAGCAGTCTACCAGGGGAAGCTTTCTTT
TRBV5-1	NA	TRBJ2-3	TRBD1	CASSTPGQGSTDTQYF	TGCGCCAGCAGCACGCCGGGACAGGGTAGCACAGATACGCAGTATTTT
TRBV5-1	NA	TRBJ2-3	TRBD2	CASSLVAGGADTQYF	TGCGCCAGCAGCTTGGTTGCGGGAGGGGCAGATACGCAGTATTTT
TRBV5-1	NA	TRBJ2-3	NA	CASSSSGTGADTQYF	TGCGCCAGCAGCTCTTCGGGAACGGGGGCAGATACGCAGTATTTT
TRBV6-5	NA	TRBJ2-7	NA	CASSYGQNLYEQYF	TGTGCCAGCAGTTATGGGCAGAACCTGTACGAGCAGTACTTC
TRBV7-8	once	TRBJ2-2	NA	CASSFGDTGELFF	TGTGCCAGCAGCTTCGGGGACACCGGGGAGCTGTTTTTT
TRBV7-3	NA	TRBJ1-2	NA	CASSFTDGDGYTF	TGTGCCAGCAGCTTCACGGACGGGGATGGCTACACCTTC
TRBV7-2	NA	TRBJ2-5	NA	CASSRGRGTGQETQYF	TGTGCCAGCAGCCGGGGGCGGGGGACGGGTCAAGAGACCCAGTACTTC
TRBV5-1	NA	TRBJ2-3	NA	CASSLGGTVRTDTQYF	TGCGCCAGCAGCTTGGGCGGGACGGTCCGCACAGATACGCAGTATTTT
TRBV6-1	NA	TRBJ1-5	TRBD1	CASSGTGFGGNQPQHF	TGTGCCAGCAGTGGGACAGGGTTTGGGGGCAATCAGCCCCAGCATTTT
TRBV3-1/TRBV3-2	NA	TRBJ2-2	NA	CASSQGGGELFF	TGTGCCAGCAGCCAAGGAGGCGGGGAGCTGTTTTTT
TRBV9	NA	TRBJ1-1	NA	CASSVGGGGTEAFF	TGTGCCAGCAGCGTAGGCGGCGGGGGCACTGAAGCTTTCTTT
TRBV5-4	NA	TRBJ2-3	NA	CASRSGGGEPDTQYF	TGTGCCAGCAGGAGCGGAGGCGGGGAGCCTGATACGCAGTATTTT